This T cell receptor (beta chain) is from a study of spatial heterogeneity in lung cancer. Study-level points and caveats: Resection blood, more than follow-up blood, showed ubiquitous expanded tumor TCRs.

With respect to this clonotype: Its antigen remains unidentified.

Time point reported: sample taken at primary tumor resection. Samples were donated by 72 untreated early-stage non-small cell lung cancer patients. Whole RNA, which was extracted from tumor, nontumor lung tissue or frozen PBMC, was sequenced without any cell sorting. TCRdb analysed the 5' RACE reads with MiXCR anew, one entry per CDR3 protein. In the table there are 39,000 or so distinct CDR3 sequences, around 7.2% of which are singletons. The source material was PBMCs, sampled at surgery. The clonotype was recovered from a male donor with early-stage non-small cell lung cancer.

The CDR3, as DNA: TGTGCCAGCGGCCGGGACTACCTTTCAGATACGCAGTATTTT. This sequence encodes CASGRDYLSDTQYF. The J gene is TRBJ2-3, the V gene TRBV6-5, with TRBD2 matching 7 bases. The CDR3 is made up of 14 amino acids. The germline V gene has CDR1 MNHEY and CDR2 SVGAGI. Trimming cost V 8 bases and J 4 bases; bases outside gene matches: 9.